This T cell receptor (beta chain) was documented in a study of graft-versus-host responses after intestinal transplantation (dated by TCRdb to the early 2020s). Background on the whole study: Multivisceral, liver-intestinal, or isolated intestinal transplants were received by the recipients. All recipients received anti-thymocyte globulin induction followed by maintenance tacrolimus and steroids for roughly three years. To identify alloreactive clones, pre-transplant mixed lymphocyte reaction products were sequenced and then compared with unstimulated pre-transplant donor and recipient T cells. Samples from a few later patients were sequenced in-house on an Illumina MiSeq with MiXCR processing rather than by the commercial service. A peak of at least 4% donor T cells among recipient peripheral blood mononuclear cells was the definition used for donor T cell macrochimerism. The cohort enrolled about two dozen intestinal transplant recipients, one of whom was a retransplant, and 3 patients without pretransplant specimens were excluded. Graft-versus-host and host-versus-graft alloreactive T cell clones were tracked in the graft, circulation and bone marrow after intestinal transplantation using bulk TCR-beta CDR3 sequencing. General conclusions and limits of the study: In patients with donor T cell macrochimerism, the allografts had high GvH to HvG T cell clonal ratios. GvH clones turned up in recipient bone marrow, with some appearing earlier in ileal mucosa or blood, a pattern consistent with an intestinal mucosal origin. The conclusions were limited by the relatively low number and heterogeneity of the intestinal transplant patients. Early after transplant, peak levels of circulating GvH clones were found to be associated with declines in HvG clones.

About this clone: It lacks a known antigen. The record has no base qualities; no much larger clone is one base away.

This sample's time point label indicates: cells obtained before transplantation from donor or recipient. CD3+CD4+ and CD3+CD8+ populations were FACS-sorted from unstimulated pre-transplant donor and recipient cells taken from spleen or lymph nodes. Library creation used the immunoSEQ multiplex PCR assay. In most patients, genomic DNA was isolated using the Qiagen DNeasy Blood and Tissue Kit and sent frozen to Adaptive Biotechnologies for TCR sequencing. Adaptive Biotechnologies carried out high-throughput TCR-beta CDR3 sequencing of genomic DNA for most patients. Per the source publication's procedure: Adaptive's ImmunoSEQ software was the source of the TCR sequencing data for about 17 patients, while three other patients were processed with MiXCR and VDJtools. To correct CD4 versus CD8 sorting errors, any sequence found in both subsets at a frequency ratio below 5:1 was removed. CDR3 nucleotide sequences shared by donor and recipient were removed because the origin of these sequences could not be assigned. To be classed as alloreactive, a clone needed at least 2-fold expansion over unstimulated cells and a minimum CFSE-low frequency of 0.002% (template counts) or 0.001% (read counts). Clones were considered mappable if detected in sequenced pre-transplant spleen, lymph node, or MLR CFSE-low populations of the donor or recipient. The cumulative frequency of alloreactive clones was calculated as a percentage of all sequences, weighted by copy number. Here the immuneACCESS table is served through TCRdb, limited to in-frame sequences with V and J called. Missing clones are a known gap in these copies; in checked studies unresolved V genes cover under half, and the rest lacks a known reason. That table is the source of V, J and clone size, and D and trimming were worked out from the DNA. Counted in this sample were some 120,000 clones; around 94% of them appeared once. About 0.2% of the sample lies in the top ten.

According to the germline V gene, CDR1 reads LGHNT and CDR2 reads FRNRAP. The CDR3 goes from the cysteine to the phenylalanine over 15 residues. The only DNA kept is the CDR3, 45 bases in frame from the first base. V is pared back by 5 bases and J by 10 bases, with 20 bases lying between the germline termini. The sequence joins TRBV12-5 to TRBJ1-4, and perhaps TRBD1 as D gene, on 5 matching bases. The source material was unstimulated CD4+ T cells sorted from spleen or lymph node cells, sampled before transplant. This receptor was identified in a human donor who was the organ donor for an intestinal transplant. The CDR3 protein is CASGPSSGDLGKLFF. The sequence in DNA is TGTGCTAGTGGTCCTTCGTCCGGGGACCTGGGAAAACTGTTTTTT.